These T cell receptor beta chains were read from a single sample in a study of blood T cell repertoires in COVID-19. Assay: immunoSEQ multiplex PCR; the TCRdb copy retains only in-frame clones and omits some. This table holds approximately 79,000 clones, 80% found once. Sequencing was done on a sample of peripheral blood. The receptors stem from a man aged 45-65 years with COVID-19, enrolled during active disease. CDR3s include the opening cysteine and the closing phenylalanine or tryptophan.

CDR3 protein,V gene,J gene
CASSLGTEQFF,TRBV5-1,TRBJ2-1
CASSLAKSGNEKLFF,TRBV7-6,TRBJ1-4
CASSLGDRGSGANVLTF,TRBV5-5,TRBJ2-6
CATSILGQGSEQYF,TRBV15,TRBJ2-7
CASSLGAQRGQPQHF,TRBV7-2,TRBJ1-5
CASLPGGLTDTQYF,TRBV28,TRBJ2-3
CASSLDPGRASYEQYF,TRBV7-2,TRBJ2-7
CASSPTGSPGQPQHF,TRBV18,TRBJ1-5
CASSIVRGDEQFF,TRBV19,TRBJ2-1
CASSKAFGNPEAFF,TRBV21-1,TRBJ1-1
CASSPWRVQETQYF,TRBV28,TRBJ2-5
CASRTSLQETQYF,TRBV6-6,TRBJ2-5
CAWGWGGARDYGYTF,TRBV30,TRBJ1-2
CASSQLPSGSADTQYF,TRBV3-1/TRBV3-2,TRBJ2-3
CSVRTGGTDTQYF,TRBV29-1,TRBJ2-3
CASSHRQGKPSGANVLTF,TRBV7-9,TRBJ2-6
CASSDGSVGTDTQYF,TRBV6-4,TRBJ2-3
CASSPTRSGGYTF,TRBV7-3,TRBJ1-2
CASSPTDSYGYTF,TRBV7-9,TRBJ1-2
CASSTPGLAGADEQFF,TRBV9,TRBJ2-1
CASTHSGTGGHEQYF,TRBV19,TRBJ2-7
CSAIEGRNQPQHF,TRBV20-1,TRBJ1-5
CASRRTRTYNEQFF,TRBV28,TRBJ2-1
CASSSGTSGRASNEQFF,TRBV27,TRBJ2-1
CASSPNRVGAEQFF,TRBV5-1,TRBJ2-1
CASSYSNTLGNQPQHF,TRBV6-6,TRBJ1-5
CASSLARGVSTDTQYF,TRBV5-1,TRBJ2-3
CASSLYGTGVFYEQYF,TRBV28,TRBJ2-7
CASSSGLAGANSYGIQYF,TRBV7-9,TRBJ2-4
CASLQQNTGELFF,TRBV19,TRBJ2-2
CASRGPGHSNTGELFF,TRBV25-1,TRBJ2-2
CASSVGTSSYNEQFF,TRBV9,TRBJ2-1
CASRRGGAWDEKLFF,TRBV6-5,TRBJ1-4
CASSEEGSGGYEQYF,TRBV6-1,TRBJ2-7
CASSPGTGRNYGYTF,TRBV19,TRBJ1-2